The T cell receptor beta chain under discussion was sequenced for a study of CD8 T cells in ankylosing spondylitis. The study, taken as a whole, reports: In the blood and synovial fluid of reactive arthritis, some motif variants had been previously reported. Clones that were linked to disease were CD8+ and were relatively rare in peripheral blood.

TCRdb re-analysed the 5' RACE reads in MiXCR, keeping a single row per CDR3 protein. This repertoire shows under 200,000 distinct CDR3 sequences, roughly 10% found once; its top ten account for approximately 15%. Notes on this clonotype: Its specificity is not known.

V was clipped by 5 bases and J by 7 bases, with 21 bases between them. CDR3 length: 15 residues. CDR1 and CDR2 from the germline V gene are PRHDT and FYEKMQ (reference sequence). The clonotype was recovered from a female donor with ankylosing spondylitis or in good health (not recorded which). This chain joins TRBV13 and TRBJ2-7, with D perhaps TRBD1 (6 bases). The sequencing sample was made of blood, either unsorted or a sorted T cell fraction (not recorded which). The CDR3 region is CASSPQQGWAREQYF. CDR3 coding DNA: TGTGCCAGCAGCCCTCAACAGGGTTGGGCTAGGGAGCAGTACTTC.